The 31 T cell receptor beta chains listed next were all sequenced from one sample in a study of cytomegalovirus exposure and HLA in healthy donors. The PCR ran on 60 Vbeta and 13 Jbeta primers. This table comes from immunoSEQ multiplex PCR, and its TCRdb copy is limited to in-frame clones, with some not included. The table shows 90,000 to 100,000 clones, with approximately 72% occurring only once. The source material was PBMCs. These receptors were obtained from a man aged 35 to 55 in good health and CMV-seropositive.

This clone appeared a single time. V and J are TRBV6-5 and TRBJ2-7; D is possibly TRBD1 (5 bases). Germline CDR1 and CDR2: MNHEY and SVGAGI. This CDR3 has 14 amino acids. V lost 2 bases, J lost 5 bases, and 13 bases lay in between. CDR3 amino acids: CASSYSAGIHEQYF. CDR3 coding DNA: TGTGCCAGCAGTTACAGTGCAGGGATCCACGAGCAGTACTTC.

This chain links TRBV25-1 with TRBJ2-3; TRBD2 might be the D (5 bases). In germline, CDR1 is MGHDK, CDR2 SYGVNS. The CDR3 consists of 18 residues. Trimming stripped 7 bases from V and 3 bases from J, with 26 bases between. CDR3 DNA sequence: TGTGCCAGCATCAATACCCCGAGAGAGGGCCCGGTAACAGATACGCAGTATTTT. Amino acid sequence: CASINTPREGPVTDTQYF.

This sequence joins TRBV9 and TRBJ2-1; the match to TRBD1 covers 11 bases. CDR1 SGDLS and CDR2 YYNGEE come from the germline V gene. V gave up 2 bases and J gave up 7 bases; unmatched junction bases: 5. CDR3 length equals 15 residues. The CDR3, as DNA: TGTGCCAGCAGCGTTGGACAGGGGGCCGTAAATGAGCAGTTCTTC. This sequence encodes CASSVGQGAVNEQFF. The entire variable domain, with the rest obtained from reference TRBV9 and TRBJ2-1, is as follows: DSGVTQTPKHLITATGQRVTLRCSPRSGDLSVYWYQQSLDQGLQFLIQYYNGEERAKGNILERFSAQQFPDLHSELNLSSLELGDSALYFCASSVGQGAVNEQFFGPGTRLTVL.

The rearrangement uses TRBV5-6 and TRBJ2-5; a possible D gene is TRBD2 (5 bases). The closer fit of TRBJ2-7 to the DNA end suggests the J call may be wrong. This CDR3 region has 16 residues. The V gene's germline CDR1 is SGHDT and CDR2 YYEEEE. In nucleotides, the CDR3 is TGTGCCAGCAGCCGCGGGCCACCCCGTGCCTCCTACGAGCAGTACTTC. Translation: CASSRGPPRASYEQYF.

This chain connects TRBV5-4 to TRBJ2-5; D remains unclear. CDR3 length: 13 residues. Trimming took off 0 bases at V and 8 bases at J, with 11 bases between the two ends. CDR1 is SGHNT and CDR2 is YYREEE in the germline V gene (reference sequence). CDR3 protein: CASSLASQNTQYF. The CDR3 region has the DNA TGTGCCAGCAGCTTGGCCAGTCAGAATACCCAGTACTTC.

This clone has more than one count but fewer than ten. The V and J genes are TRBV5-1 and TRBJ2-1; the D is unclear. Germline V gene sequence: CDR1 SGHRS, CDR2 YFSETQ. V gave up 0 bases and J gave up 1 base, with 5 bases separating them. This CDR3 has 14 amino acids. The CDR3 bases are TGCGCCAGCAGCTTGGAACAGTCCTACAATGAGCAGTTCTTC. This translates into CASSLEQSYNEQFF. The full variable domain, its missing parts supplied by reference TRBV5-1 and TRBJ2-1, is KAGVTQTPRYLIKTRGQQVTLSCSPISGHRSVSWYQQTPGQGLQFLFEYFSETQRNKGNFPGRFSGRQFSNSRSEMNVSTLELGDSALYLCASSLEQSYNEQFFGPGTRLTVL.

The chain carries TRBV28 and TRBJ1-2, with TRBD1 matching over 9 bases. Germline V CDR1 and CDR2: MDHEN, SYDVKM. The CDR3 covers 13 residues. Unmatched junction bases numbered 7, after V lost 6 bases and J lost 8 bases. Written as DNA, the CDR3 is TGTGCCAGCAGAACCGGGACAGGGAGAGGCTACACCTTC. It is translated as CASRTGTGRGYTF.

This chain uses TRBV27 with TRBJ2-7; 7 nucleotides agree with TRBD2. The CDR3 runs to 15 residues. The V and J ends lost 0 bases and 4 bases, in that order; junction bases with no gene match: 6. CDR1 is MNHEY, CDR2 SMNVEV, per germline (reference sequence). The CDR3 DNA follows: TGTGCCAGCAGTTTATCGAGCGCGGGGGTGTACGAGCAGTACTTC. Its protein is CASSLSSAGVYEQYF.

This clone was counted between two and nine times. This chain links TRBV5-1 with TRBJ2-7; 10 bases agree with TRBD1. Germline loops: CDR1 SGHRS, CDR2 YFSETQ. The V segment lost 3 bases and the J segment 5 bases; nucleotides outside the gene matches: 8. The CDR3 covers 15 residues. The CDR3 DNA is TGCGCCAGCAGCTCCGGACAGGGGGTTGTAAACGAGCAGTACTTC. Encoded protein: CASSSGQGVVNEQYF.

The rearrangement uses TRBV6-1 and TRBJ2-7; possibly TRBD2 for D (5 bases). This CDR3 spans 12 amino acids. V dropped 6 bases and J dropped 0 bases, with 6 bases sitting between them. Germline V gene lookup returns CDR1 MNHNS and CDR2 SASEGT. For the CDR3, the DNA is TGTGCCAGCAGCCGGGGCTCCTACGAGCAGTACTTC. Translation gives CASSRGSYEQYF.

This rearrangement joins TRBV12-5 to TRBJ2-5; 9 bases match TRBD2. The germline V gene has CDR1 LGHNT and CDR2 FRNRAP. The V segment lost 1 base and the J segment 4 bases; nucleotides outside the gene matches: 4. The CDR3 consists of 15 residues. This CDR3 is CASGLDGGGAETQYF. The CDR3 nucleotides read TGTGCTAGTGGTTTGGATGGCGGGGGGGCAGAGACCCAGTACTTC.

V is TRBV5-1 and J is TRBJ2-7; TRBD1 might be the D (5 bases). This CDR3 is 15 amino acids long. Germline lookup yields CDR1 SGHRS and CDR2 YFSETQ. The V and J ends lost 0 bases and 4 bases respectively, with 14 bases between them. CDR3 amino acids: CASSLGGGILYEQYF. CDR3 sequence (DNA): TGCGCCAGCAGCTTGGGGGGCGGAATCCTTTACGAGCAGTACTTC. The full variable domain, its missing parts supplied by reference TRBV5-1 and TRBJ2-7, is KAGVTQTPRYLIKTRGQQVTLSCSPISGHRSVSWYQQTPGQGLQFLFEYFSETQRNKGNFPGRFSGRQFSNSRSEMNVSTLELGDSALYLCASSLGGGILYEQYFGPGTRLTVT.

This clone appeared a few times. This chain links TRBV27 with TRBJ1-1; no clear D gene. V shed 1 base and J shed 0 bases, with 9 bases lying between them. This CDR3 has 15 residues. Germline V CDR1 and CDR2: MNHEY, SMNVEV (reference sequence). CDR3 residues: CASSLYGSVNTEAFF. The CDR3 coding sequence is TGTGCCAGCAGTTTATACGGGTCGGTGAACACTGAAGCTTTCTTT.

This rearrangement joins TRBV6-1 to TRBJ2-2; 11 bases align to TRBD2. Germline V gene sequence: CDR1 MNHNS, CDR2 SASEGT. V was clipped by 3 bases and J by 6 bases; unmatched bases: 6. This CDR3 contains 16 residues. The CDR3 region has the DNA TGTGCCAGCAGTGATGGGTTAGCGGGAGGGTCCGGGGAGCTGTTTTTT. It is translated as CASSDGLAGGSGELFF.

This sequence joins TRBV27 and TRBJ2-7, with 9 bases aligning to TRBD1. Germline CDR1 and CDR2: MNHEY and SMNVEV (reference sequence). This CDR3 comprises 14 residues. Trimming took 3 bases from V and 4 from J; bases not matched to a gene: 4. The CDR3 region is CASSFAGQGYEQYF. The CDR3 DNA sequence: TGTGCCAGCAGTTTCGCGGGACAGGGTTACGAGCAGTACTTC.

This chain links TRBV4-1 with TRBJ2-5; D gene unclear. The J call may be in error: the DNA end matches TRBJ2-7 better. This CDR3 has 14 amino acids. Germline V lookup: CDR1 MGHRA, CDR2 YSYEKL. The DNA for the CDR3 is TGCGCCAGCAGCCAAGTAGCACCCTCCTACGAGCAGTACTTC. Protein: CASSQVAPSYEQYF.

The chain combines TRBV7-9 with TRBJ1-2; weak D call: TRBD1 (5 bases). Germline loops: CDR1 SEHNR, CDR2 FQNEAQ (reference sequence). V shed 5 bases and J shed 3 bases, with 10 bases lying between them. This CDR3 is 13 amino acids long. The CDR3: CASSPTGDYGYTF. CDR3 DNA sequence: TGTGCCAGCAGCCCAACAGGAGACTATGGCTACACCTTC.

The chain combines TRBV15 with TRBJ2-7; D may be TRBD2 (6 bases). CDR3 length equals 15 residues. CDR1 and CDR2 (germline): LNHNV, YYDKDF (reference sequence). Deletions cut 1 base from V and 6 bases from J, with 16 bases between. CDR3 DNA sequence: TGTGCCACCAGCAGAGGGGTCTCGGGGGAAAGCGAGCAGTACTTC. This sequence encodes CATSRGVSGESEQYF.

The chain joins TRBV19 to TRBJ1-4, with TRBD1 matching 9 bases. Trimming removed 4 bases from V and 10 bases from J; junction bases left unmatched: 7. Germline V gene sequence: CDR1 LNHDA, CDR2 SQIVND (reference sequence). The length of the CDR3 is 14 residues. The CDR3 is CASSTRDRVAKLFF. The CDR3 nucleotides read TGTGCCAGTAGTACTCGGGACAGGGTTGCAAAACTGTTTTTT.

The V gene is TRBV6-5, the J gene TRBJ2-1; TRBD1 aligns across 8 bases. The length of the CDR3 is 14 residues. V lost 4 bases, J lost 7 bases, and 6 bases stayed unmatched. Germline V gene lookup returns CDR1 MNHEY and CDR2 SVGAGI. CDR3 loop: CASSSRTGRNEQFF. In nucleotides, the CDR3 is TGTGCCAGCAGTTCCAGGACAGGGCGTAATGAGCAGTTCTTC.

V usage is TRBV27 and J usage is TRBJ1-6; 7 nucleotides match TRBD1. V was clipped by 6 bases and J by 5 bases; unmatched bases: 7. The length of the CDR3 is 15 residues. The germline V gene has CDR1 MNHEY and CDR2 SMNVEV (reference sequence). CDR3 sequence reads: CASRIRQGNNSPLHF. The DNA of the CDR3 is TGTGCCAGCAGAATACGACAGGGCAATAATTCACCCCTCCACTTT.

The chain is built from TRBV7-9 and TRBJ2-6, with TRBD1 matching over 8 bases. This CDR3 spans 16 amino acids. Losses at the gene ends were 5 bases for V and 4 bases for J; bases not matched to a gene: 7. The germline V gene has CDR1 SEHNR and CDR2 FQNEAQ (reference sequence). The CDR3 here is CASSLQGAKGANVLTF. The CDR3 DNA is TGTGCCAGCAGCCTCCAGGGGGCGAAGGGGGCCAACGTCCTGACTTTC.

A word on this clone: This probably arose from a read error, given a far larger clone one base away. Other DNA sequences in this specimen translate into the identical CDR3. The chain employs TRBV4-1 and TRBJ2-1; possibly TRBD2 for D (5 bases). This CDR3 has 17 residues. Germline V CDR1 and CDR2: MGHRA, YSYEKL. Trimming removed 0 bases at V and 4 bases at J, with 16 bases between. The CDR3 nucleotides are TGCGCCAGCAGCCAAGATGGACTCGCGGGCCAATACAATGAGCAGTTCTTC. Translating it yields CASSQDGLAGQYNEQFF.

The V gene is TRBV18, the J gene TRBJ2-3; no definite D call. The CDR3 contains 12 residues. Germline V gene data show CDR1 as KGHSH and CDR2 as LQKENI. Trimming left V 6 bases short and J 0 bases short, with 4 bases between. CDR3: CASSPSTDTQYF. The CDR3 bases are TGTGCCAGCTCCCCTAGCACAGATACGCAGTATTTT.

As DNA, the CDR3 is TGCGCCAGCAGCCAAGACCCGTGGGGGCGGGGGGGCTCCTACGAGCAGTACTTC. Encoded protein: CASSQDPWGRGGSYEQYF. This chain links TRBV4-1 with TRBJ2-7; 9 bases match TRBD2. V lost 0 bases, J lost 0 bases, and 9 bases stayed unmatched. The CDR3 is made up of 18 amino acids. Germline CDR1 MGHRA, CDR2 YSYEKL.

The chain is built from TRBV6-8 and TRBJ2-1; the D gene is possibly TRBD2 (6 bases). Trimming removed 1 base at V and 7 bases at J, with 11 bases between. The CDR3 spans 14 residues. From germline, CDR1 is MNHGY and CDR2 SAAAGT. CDR3 nucleotides: TGTGCCAGCAGTTACTATAGGACTAAGAATGAGCAGTTCTTC. Protein sequence: CASSYYRTKNEQFF.

This clone was observed a few times. This chain connects TRBV27 to TRBJ2-7; D is possibly TRBD1 (6 bases). V dropped 3 bases and J dropped 0 bases, with 15 bases sitting between them. This CDR3 is 16 amino acids long. Germline V CDR1 and CDR2: MNHEY, SMNVEV (reference sequence). DNA of the CDR3: TGTGCCAGCAGTTTCATTGGACAGACCTCCTCCTACGAGCAGTACTTC. Translating it yields CASSFIGQTSSYEQYF.

The chain is built from TRBV9 and TRBJ1-4; 9 nucleotides align to TRBD1. CDR3 length: 16 residues. Per the germline V gene, CDR1 is SGDLS and CDR2 is YYNGEE. V shed 0 bases and J 8 bases; nucleotides not matched to a gene: 8. CDR3: CASSVAPGQGEEKLFF. The CDR3 DNA is TGTGCCAGCAGCGTAGCCCCGGGACAGGGAGAAGAAAAACTGTTTTTT.

V gene TRBV18 combines with J gene TRBJ2-3; 7 bases fit TRBD2. The CDR3 is 15 amino acids. V lost 10 bases and J lost 3; bases outside the gene matches: 13. The germline gives CDR1 KGHSH, CDR2 LQKENI. This chain's CDR3 is CATDRGVLRTDTQYF. In nucleotides, the CDR3 is TGTGCCACCGACCGGGGGGTTTTAAGGACAGATACGCAGTATTTT.

This sequence joins TRBV5-4 and TRBJ2-2; D might be TRBD2 (7 bases). The CDR3 has 17 amino acids. With 4 bases removed from V and 2 bases from J, the gap between germline ends came to 18 bases. Germline lookup yields CDR1 SGHNT and CDR2 YYREEE (reference sequence). CDR3 bases: TGTGCCAGCAGCCGTGGGGGGCTAGCGGACAACACCGGGGAGCTGTTTTTT. Translated, it gives CASSRGGLADNTGELFF.

The chain has TRBV5-5 and TRBJ2-5, with D maybe TRBD2 (5 bases). The V gene lost 2 bases and the J gene lost 1 base, with 9 bases spanning the gap. Germline lookup yields CDR1 SGHKS and CDR2 YYEKEE (reference sequence). This CDR3 has 14 residues. The CDR3 protein is CASSFTAGQETQYF. The CDR3 DNA follows: TGTGCCAGCAGCTTTACGGCGGGCCAAGAGACCCAGTACTTC. The full variable domain, completed using reference TRBV5-5 and TRBJ2-5, is DAGVTQSPTHLIKTRGQQVTLRCSPISGHKSVSWYQQVLGQGPQFIFQYYEKEERGRGNFPDRFSARQFPNYSSELNVNALLLGDSALYLCASSFTAGQETQYFGPGTRLLVL.